A selection of T cell receptor beta chains follows, all from one sample in a study of resident and recirculating memory T cells in vitiligo. Sequencing used immunoSEQ multiplex PCR; TCRdb keeps in-frame clones, though not all of them. The repertoire consists of 70,000 to 75,000 clones, with just over 90% occurring once and the leading ten covering about 4.9%. Sequenced material: blood. All receptors derive from a male donor with vitiligo. CDR3s include the opening cysteine and the closing phenylalanine or tryptophan. The D gene is left open where the match is weak. Some rows mark clone size as missing; the rest say once, few, many or name a class of expanded clone.

abundance | d_gene | j_gene | v_gene | CDR3aa | CDR3nt
. | TRBD1 | TRBJ1-2 | TRBV30 | CAWRQTGGKDGYTF | TGTGCCTGGAGACAGACAGGGGGCAAAGATGGCTACACCTTC
. | TRBD1 | TRBJ2-1 | TRBV5-4 | CASRAGQGSYNEQFF | TGTGCCAGCAGAGCAGGACAGGGATCCTACAATGAGCAGTTCTTC
. | TRBD2 | TRBJ2-2 | TRBV2 | CASSEALRRGTGELFF | TGTGCCAGCAGTGAAGCGCTTCGGCGGGGGACCGGGGAGCTGTTTTTT
. | . | TRBJ2-7 | TRBV27 | CASSLLGQVYEQYF | TGTGCCAGCAGTTTACTGGGTCAGGTCTACGAGCAGTACTTC
. | . | TRBJ2-7 | TRBV11-2 | CASSLEAGREQYF | TGTGCCAGCAGCTTAGAGGCGGGGAGGGAGCAGTACTTC
. | . | TRBJ2-3 | TRBV6-4 | CASSDSSLETDTQYF | TGTGCCAGCAGTGACTCAAGTCTAGAGACAGATACGCAGTATTTT
. | TRBD2 | TRBJ2-7 | TRBV7-2 | CASSSQRGGRAPYEQYF | TGTGCCAGCAGCTCCCAGCGGGGGGGCCGAGCCCCCTACGAGCAGTACTTC
. | . | TRBJ2-6 | TRBV27 | CASSILQGSGANVLTF | TGTGCCAGCAGTATTTTACAGGGTTCTGGGGCCAACGTCCTGACTTTC
once | . | TRBJ2-6 | TRBV7-2 | CASSSDTLGANVLTF | TGTGCCAGCAGCTCTGACACCTTGGGGGCCAACGTCCTGACTTTC
. | TRBD1 | TRBJ2-7 | TRBV5-6 | CASSLEGQGSSYEQYF | TGTGCCAGCAGCTTGGAGGGACAGGGGAGCTCCTACGAGCAGTACTTC
. | TRBD2 | TRBJ2-3 | TRBV4-1 | CASRERGGRSDTQYF | TGCGCCAGCCGAGAGCGGGGGGGCCGATCTGATACGCAGTATTTT
. | TRBD2 | TRBJ2-1 | TRBV5-1 | CASSLASGDNEQFF | TGCGCCAGCAGCTTGGCTAGCGGGGACAATGAGCAGTTCTTC
. | TRBD2 | TRBJ2-5 | TRBV11-2 | CASSLVGGGETQYF | TGTGCCAGCAGCTTAGTGGGGGGAGGGGAGACCCAGTACTTC
. | . | TRBJ2-1 | TRBV18 | CASSPASGSYNEQFF | TGTGCCAGCTCACCCGCGAGTGGCTCCTACAATGAGCAGTTCTTC
. | TRBD1 | TRBJ1-2 | TRBV6-5 | CASSSGTGALVGGYTF | TGTGCCAGCAGTTCCGGGACAGGGGCCCTTGTGGGCGGCTACACCTTC
. | TRBD1 | TRBJ2-5 | TRBV7-9 | CASSPGQAGETQYF | TGTGCCAGCAGCCCGGGACAGGCGGGAGAGACCCAGTACTTC
. | TRBD2 | TRBJ2-2 | TRBV19 | CASSGLDDWAGELFF | TGTGCCAGTAGTGGACTAGATGACTGGGCCGGGGAGCTGTTTTTT
. | . | TRBJ1-2 | TRBV6-1 | CASSDLAGTNYGYTF | TGTGCCAGCAGTGATCTGGCAGGCACTAACTATGGCTACACCTTC
. | . | TRBJ1-1 | TRBV6-5 | CASSYEANTEAFF | TGTGCCAGCAGTTACGAAGCGAACACTGAAGCTTTCTTT
. | TRBD1 | TRBJ1-4 | TRBV9 | CASSLTTGGAAEKLFF | TGTGCCAGCAGCCTAACAACAGGGGGCGCTGCTGAAAAACTGTTTTTT
. | TRBD1 | TRBJ1-1 | TRBV10-3 | CAIGGQGRTEAFF | TGTGCCATCGGGGGACAGGGGCGGACTGAAGCTTTCTTT
. | . | TRBJ1-6 | TRBV4-3 | CASSPRTQLSSYNSPLHF | TGCGCCAGCAGCCCAAGGACACAACTTAGCTCCTATAATTCACCCCTCCACTTT
. | . | TRBJ2-1 | TRBV5-1 | CASSSGESSYNEQFF | TGCGCCAGCAGCTCCGGGGAGAGCTCCTACAATGAGCAGTTCTTC
. | . | TRBJ1-3 | TRBV6-5 | CASRRTVDSGNTIYF | TGTGCCAGCAGGAGGACAGTGGACTCTGGAAACACCATATATTTT
few | . | TRBJ2-5 | TRBV5-1 | CASSLDHPGEETQYF | TGCGCCAGCAGCTTGGACCACCCTGGAGAGGAGACCCAGTACTTC
once | TRBD1 | TRBJ1-2 | TRBV9 | CASSVGQGNYGYTF | TGTGCCAGCAGCGTAGGACAGGGGAACTATGGCTACACCTTC
. | . | TRBJ1-2 | TRBV7-9 | CASSLETVTNYGYTF | TGTGCCAGCAGCCTCGAGACAGTTACTAACTATGGCTACACCTTC